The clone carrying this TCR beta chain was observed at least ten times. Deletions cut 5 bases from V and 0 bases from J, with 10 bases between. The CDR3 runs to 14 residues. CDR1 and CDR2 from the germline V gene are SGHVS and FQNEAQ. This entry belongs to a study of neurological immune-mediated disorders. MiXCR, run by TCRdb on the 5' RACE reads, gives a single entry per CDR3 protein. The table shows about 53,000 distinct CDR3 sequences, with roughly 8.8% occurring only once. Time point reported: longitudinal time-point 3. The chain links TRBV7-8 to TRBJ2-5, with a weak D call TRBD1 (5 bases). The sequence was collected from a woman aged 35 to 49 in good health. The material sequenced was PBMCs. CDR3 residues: CASSPRAYQETQYF. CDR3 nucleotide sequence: TGTGCCAGCAGCCCCAGGGCCTACCAAGAGACCCAGTACTTC. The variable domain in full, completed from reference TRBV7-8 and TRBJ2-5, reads GAGVSQSPRYKVAKRGQDVALRCDPISGHVSLFWYQQALGQGPEFLTYFQNEAQLDKSGLPSDRFFAERPEGSVSTLKIQRTQQEDSAVYLCASSPRAYQETQYFGPGTRLLVL.